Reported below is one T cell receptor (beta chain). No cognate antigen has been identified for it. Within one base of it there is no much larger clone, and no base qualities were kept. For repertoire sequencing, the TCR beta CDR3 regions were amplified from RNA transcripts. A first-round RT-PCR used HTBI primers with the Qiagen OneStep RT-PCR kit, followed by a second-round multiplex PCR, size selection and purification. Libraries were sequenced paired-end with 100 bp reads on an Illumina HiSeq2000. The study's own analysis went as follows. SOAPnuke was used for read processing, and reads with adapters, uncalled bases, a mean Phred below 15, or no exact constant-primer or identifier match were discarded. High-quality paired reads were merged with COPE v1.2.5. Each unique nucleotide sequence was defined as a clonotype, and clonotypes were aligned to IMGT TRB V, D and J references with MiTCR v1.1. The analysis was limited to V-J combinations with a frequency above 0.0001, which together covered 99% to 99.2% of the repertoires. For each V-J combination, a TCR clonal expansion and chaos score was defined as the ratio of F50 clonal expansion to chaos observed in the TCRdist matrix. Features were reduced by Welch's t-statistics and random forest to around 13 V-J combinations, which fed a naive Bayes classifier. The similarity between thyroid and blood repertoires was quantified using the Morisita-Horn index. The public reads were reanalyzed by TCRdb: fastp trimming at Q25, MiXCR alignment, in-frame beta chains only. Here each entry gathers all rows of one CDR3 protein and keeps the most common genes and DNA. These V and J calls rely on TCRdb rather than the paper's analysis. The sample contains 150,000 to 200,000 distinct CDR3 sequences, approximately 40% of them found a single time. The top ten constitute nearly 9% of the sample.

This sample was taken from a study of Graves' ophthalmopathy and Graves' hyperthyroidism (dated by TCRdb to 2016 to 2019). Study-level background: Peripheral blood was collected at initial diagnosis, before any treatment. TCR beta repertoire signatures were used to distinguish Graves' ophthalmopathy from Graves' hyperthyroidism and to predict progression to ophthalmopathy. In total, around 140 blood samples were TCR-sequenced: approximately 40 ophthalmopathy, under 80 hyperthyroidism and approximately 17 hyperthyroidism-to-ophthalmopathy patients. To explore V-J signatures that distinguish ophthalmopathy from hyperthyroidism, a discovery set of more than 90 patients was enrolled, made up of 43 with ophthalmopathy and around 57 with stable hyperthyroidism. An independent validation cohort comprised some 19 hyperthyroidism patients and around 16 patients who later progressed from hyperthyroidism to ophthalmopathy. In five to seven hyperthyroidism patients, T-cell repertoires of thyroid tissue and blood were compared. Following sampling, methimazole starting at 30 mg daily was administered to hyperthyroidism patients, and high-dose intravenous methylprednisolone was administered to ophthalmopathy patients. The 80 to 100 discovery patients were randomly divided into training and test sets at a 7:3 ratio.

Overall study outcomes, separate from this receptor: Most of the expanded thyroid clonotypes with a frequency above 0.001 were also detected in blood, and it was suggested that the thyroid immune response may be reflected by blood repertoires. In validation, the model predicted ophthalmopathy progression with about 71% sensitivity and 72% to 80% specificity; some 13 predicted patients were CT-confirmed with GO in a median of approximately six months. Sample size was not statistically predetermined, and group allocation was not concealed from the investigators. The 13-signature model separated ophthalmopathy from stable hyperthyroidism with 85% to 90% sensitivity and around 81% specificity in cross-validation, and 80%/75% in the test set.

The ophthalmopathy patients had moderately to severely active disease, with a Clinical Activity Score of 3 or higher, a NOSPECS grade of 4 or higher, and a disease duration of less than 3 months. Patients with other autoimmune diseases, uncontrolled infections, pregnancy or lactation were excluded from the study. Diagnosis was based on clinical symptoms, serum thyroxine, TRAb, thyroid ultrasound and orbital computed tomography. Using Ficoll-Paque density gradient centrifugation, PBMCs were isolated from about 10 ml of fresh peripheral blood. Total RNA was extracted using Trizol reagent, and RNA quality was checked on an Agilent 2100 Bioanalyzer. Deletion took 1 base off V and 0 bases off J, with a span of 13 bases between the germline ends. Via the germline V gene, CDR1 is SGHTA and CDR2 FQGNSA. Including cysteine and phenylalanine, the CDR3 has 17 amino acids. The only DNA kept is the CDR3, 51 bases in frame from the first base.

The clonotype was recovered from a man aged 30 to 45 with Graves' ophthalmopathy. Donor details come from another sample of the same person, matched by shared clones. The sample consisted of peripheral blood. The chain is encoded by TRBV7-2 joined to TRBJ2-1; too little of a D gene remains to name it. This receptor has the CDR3 CASSLEVGQSSYNEQFF. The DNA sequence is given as TGTGCCAGCAGCTTAGAGGTGGGTCAGAGCTCCTACAATGAGCAGTTCTTC.